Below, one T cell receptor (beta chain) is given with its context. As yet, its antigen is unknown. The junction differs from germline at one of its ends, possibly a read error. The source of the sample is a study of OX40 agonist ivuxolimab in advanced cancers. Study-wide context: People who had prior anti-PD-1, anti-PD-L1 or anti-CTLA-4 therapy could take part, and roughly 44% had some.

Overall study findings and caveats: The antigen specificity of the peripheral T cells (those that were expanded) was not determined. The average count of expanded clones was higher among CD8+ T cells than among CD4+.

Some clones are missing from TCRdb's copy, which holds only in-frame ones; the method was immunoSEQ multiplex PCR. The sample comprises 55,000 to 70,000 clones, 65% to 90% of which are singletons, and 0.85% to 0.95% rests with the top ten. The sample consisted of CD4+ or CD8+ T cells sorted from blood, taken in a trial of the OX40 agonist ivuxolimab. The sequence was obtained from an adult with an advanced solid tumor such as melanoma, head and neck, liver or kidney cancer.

In nucleotides, the CDR3 is TGTGCCAGCAGCTTGGGGGGCAGGACCCTATTT. Protein: CASSLGGRTLF. The chain uses TRBV5-6 and TRBJ1-4; a weak D match, TRBD1 (5 bases). The CDR3 is 11 amino acids. Germline V gene sequence: CDR1 SGHDT, CDR2 YYEEEE.